The 2 T cell receptor beta chains in this list originate from one sample, sequenced in a study of blood T cells in healthy people across ages. Alongside a J-beta primer mix, a sample-barcoded 5' primer served in a second PCR lasting about 7 to 11 cycles. TCRdb recomputed calls from the 5' RACE reads with MiXCR, one row per CDR3 protein. The table includes some 800,000 distinct CDR3 sequences, under 55% detected once. The sequenced material came from blood. These receptors all come from a man aged 55 to 69 in good health.

The chain carries TRBV7-2 and TRBJ2-1; 13 nucleotides line up with TRBD2. The better agreement between TRBJ2-7 and the DNA end casts doubt on the J call. The length of the CDR3 is 17 residues. Germline lookup yields CDR1 SGHTA and CDR2 FQGNSA. Here the CDR3 DNA reads TGTGCCAGCAGCCTCTGGACTAGCGGGGGAGCTACAAATGAGCAGTACTTC. It yields the protein CASSLWTSGGATNEQYF.

This clonotype has at least ten counts. The J gene is TRBJ2-7, the V gene TRBV12-3 or TRBV12-4, with D maybe TRBD2 (6 bases). V gave up 6 bases and J gave up 4 bases, with 16 bases separating them. This CDR3 region has 14 residues. CDR3 loop: CASSRWDSIYEQYF. For the CDR3, the DNA is TGTGCCAGCAGCCGATGGGACTCGATATACGAGCAGTACTTC.